The rows below give T cell receptor beta chains drawn from one sample of a study of T cell responses to AZD1222 COVID-19 vaccine. The table came from immunoSEQ multiplex PCR; TCRdb's copy has only in-frame clones and leaves some out. The table lists some 72,000 clones, around 90% of them singletons. The source was peripheral blood, collected on day 0 of MenACWY control vaccination. The receptors stem from an adult in good health. Each CDR3 is given with its conserved first and last residue. D genes are given only for firm matches. Clone size appears in some rows only: once, few, many, or a class for an expanded clone.

D,V,size,J,CDR3,DNA
TRBD1,TRBV5-1,NA,TRBJ1-3,CASSFTGDGNTIYF,TGCGCCAGCAGCTTCACAGGGGATGGAAACACCATATATTTT
TRBD1,TRBV7-2,NA,TRBJ1-1,CASSRDRGNTEAFF,TGTGCCAGCAGCCGGGACAGGGGGAACACTGAAGCTTTCTTT
NA,TRBV5-1,NA,TRBJ1-1,CASSLKEQGMNTEAFF,TGCGCCAGCAGCTTAAAAGAACAGGGAATGAACACTGAAGCTTTCTTT
TRBD2,TRBV5-8,NA,TRBJ2-2,CASSYAGTSGTNGELFF,TGTGCCAGCAGCTACGCCGGGACTAGCGGGACTAACGGGGAGCTGTTTTTT
TRBD1,TRBV28,NA,TRBJ2-5,CAIANRGVQETQYF,TGTGCCATCGCAAACAGGGGAGTCCAAGAGACCCAGTACTTC
NA,TRBV29-1,NA,TRBJ1-1,CSVKNTEAFF,TGCAGCGTCAAAAACACTGAAGCTTTCTTT
NA,TRBV2,NA,TRBJ2-1,CASRLGSYNEQFF,TGTGCCAGCAGGCTAGGTTCCTACAATGAGCAGTTCTTC
NA,TRBV24-1,NA,TRBJ1-1,CATSRSSQGNTEAFF,TGTGCCACCAGTCGGTCGTCCCAAGGGAACACTGAAGCTTTCTTT
TRBD1,TRBV7-8,NA,TRBJ1-5,CASSPRADRVNQPQHF,TGTGCCAGCAGCCCTCGCGCTGACAGGGTAAATCAGCCCCAGCATTTT
NA,TRBV4-3,NA,TRBJ1-4,CASSQGSGTSTNEKLFF,TGCGCCAGCAGCCAAGGTTCAGGCACGTCAACTAATGAAAAACTGTTTTTT
TRBD1,TRBV28,NA,TRBJ1-5,CASSLPPRTGNQPQHF,TGTGCCAGCAGTTTACCGCCTAGGACAGGGAATCAGCCCCAGCATTTT
NA,TRBV18,NA,TRBJ1-3,CASSPPDRWAGNTIYF,TGTGCCAGCTCACCACCCGACAGGTGGGCTGGAAACACCATATATTTT
NA,TRBV14,NA,TRBJ1-1,CASSQSRGAEAFF,TGTGCCAGCAGCCAATCACGCGGCGCTGAAGCTTTCTTT
NA,TRBV7-9,NA,TRBJ2-7,CASSLANYEQYF,TGTGCCAGCAGCTTAGCCAACTACGAGCAGTACTTC
TRBD2,TRBV4-3,few,TRBJ2-7,CASSQDRLAPSYEQYF,TGCGCCAGCAGCCAAGATAGACTAGCGCCTTCCTACGAGCAGTACTTC
TRBD2,TRBV13,NA,TRBJ2-7,CASSGVGRTSGTYEQYF,TGTGCCAGCAGCGGAGTGGGGAGGACTAGCGGGACCTACGAGCAGTACTTC
NA,TRBV12-3/TRBV12-4,NA,TRBJ1-1,CASSLVGDTEAFF,TGTGCCAGCAGTCTTGTGGGGGACACTGAAGCTTTCTTT
NA,TRBV6-1,NA,TRBJ2-3,CASSETPGPSTDTQYF,TGTGCCAGCAGTGAAACCCCAGGACCAAGCACAGATACGCAGTATTTT
NA,TRBV23-1,once,TRBJ2-7,CAISTSSYEQYF,TGCGCCATCTCTACCAGCTCCTACGAGCAGTACTTC
NA,TRBV2,NA,TRBJ2-2,CASSGEGSTGELFF,TGTGCCAGCAGTGGTGAAGGTAGCACCGGGGAGCTGTTTTTT
TRBD1,TRBV6-5,NA,TRBJ2-6,CASSYSTGSGANVLTF,TGTGCCAGCAGTTACTCGACAGGGTCTGGGGCCAACGTCCTGACTTTC
NA,TRBV6-5,NA,TRBJ1-2,CASSPGREDYGYTF,TGTGCCAGCAGCCCCGGACGGGAAGACTATGGCTACACCTTC
NA,TRBV19,NA,TRBJ1-2,CASSLRGDGYTF,TGTGCCAGTAGTCTCCGGGGTGATGGCTACACCTTC
NA,TRBV6-2/TRBV6-3,NA,TRBJ2-3,CASSYTGQGDTQYF,TGTGCCAGCAGTTACACAGGGCAGGGAGATACGCAGTATTTT
NA,TRBV6-6,NA,TRBJ2-1,CASFSVVAYNEQFF,TGTGCCAGCTTTTCGGTTGTCGCCTACAATGAGCAGTTCTTC
NA,TRBV6-5,NA,TRBJ1-1,CASQTTGMNTEAFF,TGTGCCAGCCAGACCACAGGGATGAACACTGAAGCTTTCTTT